This TCR beta chain was found in a study of early T cells in non-severe SARS-CoV-2 infection. This clonotype was counted many times. TCRdb processed the 5' RACE reads anew with MiXCR; each CDR3 protein has one entry. The sample includes 60,000 to 65,000 distinct CDR3 sequences, under 15% of them seen just once. This sequence was found in an adult who was a healthcare worker with PCR-confirmed SARS-CoV-2 infection or an uninfected control (not recorded which). The sample was whole blood.

This CDR3 is CASSERDEAFF. The CDR3 nucleotides read TGCGCCAGCAGTGAAAGGGATGAAGCTTTCTTT. The chain recombines TRBV10-2 with TRBJ1-1; no firm D call. Trimming stripped 3 bases from V and 7 bases from J, with 6 bases between. CDR3 length: 11 residues. Germline CDR1 WSHSY, CDR2 SAAADI.